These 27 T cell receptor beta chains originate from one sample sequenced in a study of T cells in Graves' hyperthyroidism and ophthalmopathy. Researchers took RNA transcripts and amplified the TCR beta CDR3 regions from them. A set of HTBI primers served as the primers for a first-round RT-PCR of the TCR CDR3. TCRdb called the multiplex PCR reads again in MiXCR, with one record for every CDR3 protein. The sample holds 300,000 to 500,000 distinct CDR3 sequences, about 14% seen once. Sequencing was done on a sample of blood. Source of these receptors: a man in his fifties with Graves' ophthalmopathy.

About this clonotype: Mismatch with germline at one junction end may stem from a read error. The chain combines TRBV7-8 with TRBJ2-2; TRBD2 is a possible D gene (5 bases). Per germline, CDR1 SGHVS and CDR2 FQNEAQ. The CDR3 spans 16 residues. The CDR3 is CASSLAGYPNTGELFF. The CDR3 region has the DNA TGTGCCAGCAGCCTAGCTGGCTACCCGAACACCGGGGAGCTGTTTTTT. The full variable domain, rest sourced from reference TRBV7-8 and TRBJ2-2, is GAGVSQSPRYKVAKRGQDVALRCDPISGHVSLFWYQQALGQGPEFLTYFQNEAQLDKSGLPSDRFFAERPEGSVSTLKIQRTQQEDSAVYLCASSLAGYPNTGELFFGEGSRLTVL.

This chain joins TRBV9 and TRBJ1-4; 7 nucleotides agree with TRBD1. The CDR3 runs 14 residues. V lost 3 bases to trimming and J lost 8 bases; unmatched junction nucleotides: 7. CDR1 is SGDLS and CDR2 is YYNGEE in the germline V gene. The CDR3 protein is CASSDSGQNEKLFF. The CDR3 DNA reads TGTGCCAGCAGCGACTCGGGACAGAACGAAAAACTGTTTTTT. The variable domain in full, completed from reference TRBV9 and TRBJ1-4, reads DSGVTQTPKHLITATGQRVTLRCSPRSGDLSVYWYQQSLDQGLQFLIQYYNGEERAKGNILERFSAQQFPDLHSELNLSSLELGDSALYFCASSDSGQNEKLFFGSGTQLSVL.

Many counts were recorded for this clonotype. The DNA of the CDR3 is TGCGCCAGCAGCTTGGGACCCCTCACCTCAGGGGGGAGCATTCAGTACTTC. Translating gives CASSLGPLTSGGSIQYF. The chain joins TRBV5-1 to TRBJ2-4, with D possibly TRBD1 on 7 matching bases. CDR1 SGHRS and CDR2 YFSETQ come from the germline V gene. The CDR3 consists of 17 residues. V lost 0 bases and J 9 bases, leaving 22 bases between the germline ends. The full variable domain, with the rest looked up from reference TRBV5-1 and TRBJ2-4, is KAGVTQTPRYLIKTRGQQVTLSCSPISGHRSVSWYQQTPGQGLQFLFEYFSETQRNKGNFPGRFSGRQFSNSRSEMNVSTLELGDSALYLCASSLGPLTSGGSIQYFGAGTRLSVL.

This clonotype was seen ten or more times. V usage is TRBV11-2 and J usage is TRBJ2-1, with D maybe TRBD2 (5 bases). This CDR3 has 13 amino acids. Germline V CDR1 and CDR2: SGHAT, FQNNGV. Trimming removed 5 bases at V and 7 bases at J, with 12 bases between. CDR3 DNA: TGTGCCAGCAGCCGTACTAGACGTAATGAGCAGTTCTTC. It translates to CASSRTRRNEQFF.

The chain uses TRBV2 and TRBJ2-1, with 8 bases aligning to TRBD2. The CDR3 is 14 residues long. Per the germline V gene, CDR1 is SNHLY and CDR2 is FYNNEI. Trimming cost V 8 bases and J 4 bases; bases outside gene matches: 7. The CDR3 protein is CASPTAGAYNEQFF. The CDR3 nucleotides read TGTGCCAGCCCGACAGCGGGAGCTTACAATGAGCAGTTCTTC.

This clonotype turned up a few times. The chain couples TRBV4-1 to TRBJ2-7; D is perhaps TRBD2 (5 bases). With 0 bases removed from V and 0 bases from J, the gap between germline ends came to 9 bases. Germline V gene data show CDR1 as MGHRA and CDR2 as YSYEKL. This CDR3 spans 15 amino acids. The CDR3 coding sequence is TGCGCCAGCAGCCAAGAGTTGGACTCCTCCTACGAGCAGTACTTC. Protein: CASSQELDSSYEQYF.

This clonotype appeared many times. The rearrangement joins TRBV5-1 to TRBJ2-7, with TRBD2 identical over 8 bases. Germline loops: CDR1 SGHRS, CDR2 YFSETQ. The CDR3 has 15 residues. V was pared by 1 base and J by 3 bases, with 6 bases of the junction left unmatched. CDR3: CASSLPGSGNYEQYF. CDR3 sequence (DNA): TGCGCCAGCAGCTTGCCGGGTAGCGGGAACTACGAGCAGTACTTC.

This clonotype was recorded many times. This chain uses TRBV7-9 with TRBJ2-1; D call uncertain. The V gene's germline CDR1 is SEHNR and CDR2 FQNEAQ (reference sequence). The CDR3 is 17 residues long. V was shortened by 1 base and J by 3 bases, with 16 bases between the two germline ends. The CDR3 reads CASSLVSAPLFYNEQFF. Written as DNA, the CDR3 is TGTGCCAGCAGCTTAGTTTCCGCACCCCTCTTCTACAATGAGCAGTTCTTC. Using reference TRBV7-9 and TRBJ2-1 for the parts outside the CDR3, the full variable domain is DTGVSQNPRHKITKRGQNVTFRCDPISEHNRLYWYRQTLGQGPEFLTYFQNEAQLEKSRLLSDRFSAERPKGSFSTLEIQRTEQGDSAMYLCASSLVSAPLFYNEQFFGPGTRLTVL.

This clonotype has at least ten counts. CDR3 protein: CASNFRGGTDTQYF. CDR3 nucleotide sequence: TGCGCCAGCAACTTCCGAGGGGGAACAGATACGCAGTATTTT. The rearrangement links TRBV5-1 to TRBJ2-3, with D perhaps matching TRBD1 (6 bases). Germline V gives CDR1 SGHRS, CDR2 YFSETQ. V dropped 6 bases and J dropped 3 bases, with 14 bases sitting between them. This CDR3 comprises 14 residues.

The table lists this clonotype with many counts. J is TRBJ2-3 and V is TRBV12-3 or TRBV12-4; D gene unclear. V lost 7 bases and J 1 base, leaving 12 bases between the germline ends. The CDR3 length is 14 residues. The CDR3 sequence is CASNPRLRTDTQYF. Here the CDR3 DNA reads TGTGCCAGCAACCCCAGGCTCCGCACAGATACGCAGTATTTT.

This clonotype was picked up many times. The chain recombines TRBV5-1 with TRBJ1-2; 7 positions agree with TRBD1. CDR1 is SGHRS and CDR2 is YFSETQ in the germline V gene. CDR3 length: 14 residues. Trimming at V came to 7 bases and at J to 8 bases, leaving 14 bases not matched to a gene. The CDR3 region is CASEQTTGAGGYTF. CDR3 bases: TGCGCCAGCGAACAAACTACAGGGGCCGGCGGCTACACCTTC.

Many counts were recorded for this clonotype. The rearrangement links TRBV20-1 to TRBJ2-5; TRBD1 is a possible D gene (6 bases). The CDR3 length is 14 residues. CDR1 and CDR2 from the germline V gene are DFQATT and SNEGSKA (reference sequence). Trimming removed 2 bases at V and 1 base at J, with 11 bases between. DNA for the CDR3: TGCAGTGCTAGAAGGGGCAGGGGCCAAGAGACCCAGTACTTC. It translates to CSARRGRGQETQYF.

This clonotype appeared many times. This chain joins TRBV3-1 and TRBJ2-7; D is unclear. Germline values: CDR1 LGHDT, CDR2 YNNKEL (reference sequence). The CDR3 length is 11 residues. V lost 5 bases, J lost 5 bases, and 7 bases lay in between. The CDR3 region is CASSGIDEQYF. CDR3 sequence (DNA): TGTGCCAGCAGCGGAATCGACGAGCAGTACTTC.

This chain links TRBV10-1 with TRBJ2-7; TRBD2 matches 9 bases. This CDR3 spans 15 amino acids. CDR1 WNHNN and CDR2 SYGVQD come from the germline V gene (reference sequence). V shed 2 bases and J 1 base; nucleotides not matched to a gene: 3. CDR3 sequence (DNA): TGCGCCAGCAGTGAGAAGCTAGCGGGGTCCTACGAGCAGTACTTC. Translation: CASSEKLAGSYEQYF.

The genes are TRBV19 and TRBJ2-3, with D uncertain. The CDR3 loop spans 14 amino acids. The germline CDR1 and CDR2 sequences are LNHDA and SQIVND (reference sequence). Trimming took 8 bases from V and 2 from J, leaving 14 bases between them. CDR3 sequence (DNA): TGTGCCAGTGGAGCACTGATCAACACAGATACGCAGTATTTT. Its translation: CASGALINTDTQYF. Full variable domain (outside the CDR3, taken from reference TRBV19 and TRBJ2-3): DGGITQSPKYLFRKEGQNVTLSCEQNLNHDAMYWYRQDPGQGLRLIYYSQIVNDFQKGDIAEGYSVSREKKESFPLTVTSAQKNPTAFYLCASGALINTDTQYFGPGTRLTVL.

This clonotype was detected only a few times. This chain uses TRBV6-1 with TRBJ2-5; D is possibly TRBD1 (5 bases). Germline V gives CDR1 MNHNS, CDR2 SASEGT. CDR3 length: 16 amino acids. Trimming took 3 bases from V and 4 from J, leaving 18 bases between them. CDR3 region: CASSDGQGILTETQYF. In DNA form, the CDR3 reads TGTGCCAGCAGTGACGGTCAGGGAATTTTAACAGAGACCCAGTACTTC.

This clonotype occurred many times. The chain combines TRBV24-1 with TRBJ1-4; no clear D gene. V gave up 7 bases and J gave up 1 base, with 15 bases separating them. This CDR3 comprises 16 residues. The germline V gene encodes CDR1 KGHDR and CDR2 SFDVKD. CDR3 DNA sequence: TGTGCCACCAGAACCTCTTACGGGGAAACTAATGAAAAACTGTTTTTT. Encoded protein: CATRTSYGETNEKLFF.

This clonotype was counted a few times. The CDR3 here is CASSLNSYLYEQYF. In nucleotides, the CDR3 is TGTGCCAGCAGTTTAAACAGTTACCTCTACGAGCAGTACTTC. J is TRBJ2-7 and V is TRBV28; D is unclear. The V and J ends lost 2 bases and 3 bases respectively, with 11 bases between them. Germline V CDR1 and CDR2: MDHEN, SYDVKM. The CDR3 consists of 14 residues.

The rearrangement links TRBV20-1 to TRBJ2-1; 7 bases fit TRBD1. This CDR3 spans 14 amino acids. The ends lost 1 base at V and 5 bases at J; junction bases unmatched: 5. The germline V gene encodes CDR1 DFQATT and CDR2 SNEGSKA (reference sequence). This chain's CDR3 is CSARVGGADNEQFF. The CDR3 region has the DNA TGCAGTGCTAGAGTAGGGGGCGCAGACAATGAGCAGTTCTTC.

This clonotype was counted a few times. CDR3 protein: CASKGTNLGNEQFF. Written as DNA, the CDR3 is TGTGCCAGCAAAGGGACTAACCTGGGCAATGAGCAGTTCTTC. The chain links TRBV28 to TRBJ2-1, with 7 nucleotides matching TRBD2. Trimming cost V 7 bases and J 6 bases; bases outside gene matches: 9. Germline CDR1 MDHEN, CDR2 SYDVKM. CDR3 length: 14 residues.

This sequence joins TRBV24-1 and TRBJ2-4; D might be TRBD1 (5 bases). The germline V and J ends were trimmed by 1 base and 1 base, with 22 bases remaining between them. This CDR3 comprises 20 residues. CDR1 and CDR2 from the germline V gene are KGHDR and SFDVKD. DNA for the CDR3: TGTGCCACCAGTGATTTTCCCACAGGTGGCTTGGGAATTGCCAAAAACATTCAGTACTTC. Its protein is CATSDFPTGGLGIAKNIQYF.

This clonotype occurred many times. The CDR3 loop reads CASSEQGANFNSPLHF. DNA for the CDR3: TGTGCCAGCAGTGAACAGGGGGCGAATTTTAATTCACCCCTCCACTTT. The gene calls are TRBV2 and TRBJ1-6; TRBD1 matches at 8 bases. V gave up 2 bases and J gave up 6 bases; unmatched junction bases: 6. In germline, CDR1 is SNHLY, CDR2 FYNNEI. The CDR3 covers 16 residues.

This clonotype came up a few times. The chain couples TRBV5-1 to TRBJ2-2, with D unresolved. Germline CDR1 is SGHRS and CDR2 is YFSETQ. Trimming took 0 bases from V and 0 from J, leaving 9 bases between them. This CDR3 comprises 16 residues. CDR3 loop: CASSLVRDANTGELFF. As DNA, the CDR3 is TGCGCCAGCAGCTTGGTTCGAGACGCGAACACCGGGGAGCTGTTTTTT.

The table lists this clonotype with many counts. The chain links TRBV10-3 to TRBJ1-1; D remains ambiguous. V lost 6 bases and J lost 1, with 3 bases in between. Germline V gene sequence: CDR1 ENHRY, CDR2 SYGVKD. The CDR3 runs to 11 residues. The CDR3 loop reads CAISQNTEAFF. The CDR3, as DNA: TGTGCCATCAGCCAGAACACTGAAGCTTTCTTT.

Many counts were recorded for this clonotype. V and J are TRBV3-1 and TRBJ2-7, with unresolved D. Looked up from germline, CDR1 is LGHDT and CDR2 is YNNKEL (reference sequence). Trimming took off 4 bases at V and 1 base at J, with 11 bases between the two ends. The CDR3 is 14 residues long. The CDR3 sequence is CASSPQGTSYEQYF. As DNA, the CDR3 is TGTGCCAGCAGCCCGCAAGGAACTTCCTACGAGCAGTACTTC.

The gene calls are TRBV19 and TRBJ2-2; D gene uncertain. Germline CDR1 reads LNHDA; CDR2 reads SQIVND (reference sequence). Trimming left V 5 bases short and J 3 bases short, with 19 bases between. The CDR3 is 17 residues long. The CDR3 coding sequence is TGTGCCAGTAGTCCTAAAGGAGAAGTGTTCGACACCGGGGAGCTGTTTTTT. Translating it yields CASSPKGEVFDTGELFF.

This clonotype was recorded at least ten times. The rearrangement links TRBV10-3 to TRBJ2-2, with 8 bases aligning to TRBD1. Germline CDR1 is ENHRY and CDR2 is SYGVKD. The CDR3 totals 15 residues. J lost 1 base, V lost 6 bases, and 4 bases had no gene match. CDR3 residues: CAIRDGQGNTGELFF. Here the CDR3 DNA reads TGTGCCATCAGGGATGGACAGGGGAACACCGGGGAGCTGTTTTTT.